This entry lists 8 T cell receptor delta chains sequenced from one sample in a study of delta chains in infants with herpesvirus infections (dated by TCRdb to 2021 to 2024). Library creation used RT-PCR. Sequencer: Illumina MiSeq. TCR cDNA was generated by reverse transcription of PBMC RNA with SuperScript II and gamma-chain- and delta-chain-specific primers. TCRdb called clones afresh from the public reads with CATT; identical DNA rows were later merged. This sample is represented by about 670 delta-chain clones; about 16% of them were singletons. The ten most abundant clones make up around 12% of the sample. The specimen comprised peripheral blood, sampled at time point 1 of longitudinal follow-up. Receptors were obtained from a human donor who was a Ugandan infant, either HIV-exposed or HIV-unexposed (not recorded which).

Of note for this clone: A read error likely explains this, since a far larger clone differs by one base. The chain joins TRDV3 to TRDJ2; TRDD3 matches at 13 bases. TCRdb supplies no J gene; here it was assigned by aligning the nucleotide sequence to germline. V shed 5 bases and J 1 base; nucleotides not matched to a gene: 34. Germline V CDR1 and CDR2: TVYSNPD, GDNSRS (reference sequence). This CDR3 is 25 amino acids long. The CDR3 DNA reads TGTGCCCCGTGCATCCCCCCTTACTACCCCCATGACTGGGGGATACGTTTATTTTTGACAGCACAACTCTTCTTT. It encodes CAPCIPPYYPHDWGIRLFLTAQLFF. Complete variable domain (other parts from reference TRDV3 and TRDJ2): CDKVTQSSPDQTVASGSEVVLLCTYDTVYSNPDLFWYRIRPDYSFQFVFYGDNSRSEGADFTQGRFSVKHILTQKAFHLVISPVRTEDSATYYCAPCIPPYYPHDWGIRLFLTAQLFFGKGTQLIVEP.

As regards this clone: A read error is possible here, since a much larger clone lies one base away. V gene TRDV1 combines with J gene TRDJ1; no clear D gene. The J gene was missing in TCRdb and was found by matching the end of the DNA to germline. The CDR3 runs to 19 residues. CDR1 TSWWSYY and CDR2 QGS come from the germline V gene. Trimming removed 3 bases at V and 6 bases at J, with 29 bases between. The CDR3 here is CALGDPAVPPGYHMNKLIF. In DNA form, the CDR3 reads TGTGCTCTTGGGGACCCCGCGGTTCCCCCTGGTTATCATATGAATAAACTCATCTTT.

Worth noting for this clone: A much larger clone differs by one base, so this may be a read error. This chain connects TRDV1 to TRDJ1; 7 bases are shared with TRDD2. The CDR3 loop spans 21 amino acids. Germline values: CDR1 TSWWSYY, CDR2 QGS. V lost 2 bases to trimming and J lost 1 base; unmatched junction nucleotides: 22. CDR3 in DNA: TGTGCTCTTGGGGAAAGGTTCCTACCCGGTCGCTGTGGGACCCGCACCGATAAACTCATCTTT. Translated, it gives CALGERFLPGRCGTRTDKLIF.

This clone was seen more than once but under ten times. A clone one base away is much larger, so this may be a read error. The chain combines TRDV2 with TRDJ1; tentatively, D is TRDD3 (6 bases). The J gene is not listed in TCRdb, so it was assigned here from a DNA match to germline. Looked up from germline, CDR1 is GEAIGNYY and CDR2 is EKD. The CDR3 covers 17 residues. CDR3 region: CACDTGDFRRGTDKLIF. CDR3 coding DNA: TGTGCATGTGACACAGGGGATTTTCGAAGGGGGACCGATAAACTCATCTTT.

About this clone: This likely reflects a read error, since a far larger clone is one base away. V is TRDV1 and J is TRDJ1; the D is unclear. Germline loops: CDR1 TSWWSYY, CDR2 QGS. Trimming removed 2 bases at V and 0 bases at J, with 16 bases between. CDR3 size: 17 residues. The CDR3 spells CALGEDLPHRDTDKLIF. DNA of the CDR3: TGTGCTCTTGGGGAAGATCTGCCCCACCGGGACACCGATAAACTCATCTTT.

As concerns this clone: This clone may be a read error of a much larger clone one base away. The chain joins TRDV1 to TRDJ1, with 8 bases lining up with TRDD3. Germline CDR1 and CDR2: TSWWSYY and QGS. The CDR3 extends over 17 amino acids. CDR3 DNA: TGTGCTCCTGGGCCTCCTTCTCCCGTACTGGGGGGCCAGAAACTCATCTTT. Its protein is CAPGPPSPVLGGQKLIF.

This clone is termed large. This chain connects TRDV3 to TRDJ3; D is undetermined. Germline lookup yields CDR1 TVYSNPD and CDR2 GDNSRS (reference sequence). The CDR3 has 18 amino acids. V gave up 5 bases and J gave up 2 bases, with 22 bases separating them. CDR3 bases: TGTGCCGCCTCCCGACGTCGTGCTGGAGCCTGGGACACCCGACAGATGTTTTTC. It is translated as CAASRRRAGAWDTRQMFF.

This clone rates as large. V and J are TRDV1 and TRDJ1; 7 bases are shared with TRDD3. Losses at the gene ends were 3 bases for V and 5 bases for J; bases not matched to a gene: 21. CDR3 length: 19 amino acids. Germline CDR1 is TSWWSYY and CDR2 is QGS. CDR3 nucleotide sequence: TGTGCTCTTGGGGAGCGTATCCACATGGCTGGGGGCCCCCTGGATAAACTCATCTTT. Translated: CALGERIHMAGGPLDKLIF.